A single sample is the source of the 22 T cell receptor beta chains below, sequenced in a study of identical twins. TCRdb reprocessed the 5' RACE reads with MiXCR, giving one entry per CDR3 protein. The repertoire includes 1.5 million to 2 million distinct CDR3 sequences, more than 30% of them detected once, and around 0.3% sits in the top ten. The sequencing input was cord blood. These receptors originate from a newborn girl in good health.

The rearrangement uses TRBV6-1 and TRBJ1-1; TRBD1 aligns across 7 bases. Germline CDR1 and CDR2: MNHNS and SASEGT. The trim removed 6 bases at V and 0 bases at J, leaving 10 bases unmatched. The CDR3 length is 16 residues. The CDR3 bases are TGTGCCAGCAGCCCCACAGGGACAGTTATGAACACTGAAGCTTTCTTT. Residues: CASSPTGTVMNTEAFF.

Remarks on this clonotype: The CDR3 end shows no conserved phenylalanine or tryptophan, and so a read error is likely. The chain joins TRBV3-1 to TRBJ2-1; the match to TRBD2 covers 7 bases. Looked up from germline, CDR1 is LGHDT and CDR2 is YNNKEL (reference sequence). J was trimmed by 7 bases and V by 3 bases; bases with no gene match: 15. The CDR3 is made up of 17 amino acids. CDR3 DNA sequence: TGTGCCAGCAGCCACCTACCCCTAGCGGCCCCGAGGAATGAGCAGTTCTTA. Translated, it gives CASSHLPLAAPRNEQFL.

For the CDR3, the DNA is TGCGCCAGCAGCACAGACAGGCTTAAAAACATTCAGTACTTC. It is translated as CASSTDRLKNIQYF. The rearrangement uses TRBV5-1 and TRBJ2-4, with a weak D call TRBD1 (6 bases). The CDR3 loop spans 14 amino acids. Trimming took 4 bases from V and 4 from J, leaving 12 bases between them. Germline CDR1 SGHRS, CDR2 YFSETQ.

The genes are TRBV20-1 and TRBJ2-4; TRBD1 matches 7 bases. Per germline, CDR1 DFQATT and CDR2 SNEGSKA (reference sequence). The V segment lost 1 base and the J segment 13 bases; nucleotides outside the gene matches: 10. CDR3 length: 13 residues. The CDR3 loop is CSARGQGPSEQYF. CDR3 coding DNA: TGCAGTGCTAGAGGACAGGGACCGTCTGAGCAGTACTTC.

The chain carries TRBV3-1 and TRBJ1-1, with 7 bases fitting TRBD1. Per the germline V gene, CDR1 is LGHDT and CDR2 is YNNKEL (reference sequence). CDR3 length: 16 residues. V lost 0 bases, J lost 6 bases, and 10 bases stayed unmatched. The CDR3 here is CASSQESRGRFAEAFF. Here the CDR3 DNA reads TGTGCCAGCAGCCAAGAATCCAGGGGGAGATTCGCTGAAGCTTTCTTT.

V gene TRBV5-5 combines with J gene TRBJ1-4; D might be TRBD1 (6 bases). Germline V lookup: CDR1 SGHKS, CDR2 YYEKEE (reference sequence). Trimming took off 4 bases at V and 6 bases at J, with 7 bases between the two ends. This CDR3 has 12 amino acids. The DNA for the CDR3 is TGTGCCAGCAGCGGGACATATGAAAAACTGTTTTTT. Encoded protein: CASSGTYEKLFF.

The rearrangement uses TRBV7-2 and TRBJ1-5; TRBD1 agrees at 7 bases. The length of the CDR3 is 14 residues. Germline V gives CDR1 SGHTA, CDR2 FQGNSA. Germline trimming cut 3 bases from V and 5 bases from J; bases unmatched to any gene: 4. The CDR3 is CASSFRGFDQPQHF. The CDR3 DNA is TGTGCCAGCAGCTTCAGGGGGTTCGATCAGCCCCAGCATTTT.

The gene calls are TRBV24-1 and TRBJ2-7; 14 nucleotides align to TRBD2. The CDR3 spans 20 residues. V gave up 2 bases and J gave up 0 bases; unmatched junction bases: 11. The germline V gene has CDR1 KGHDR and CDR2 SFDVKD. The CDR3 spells CATSDWGTGTSGGYSYEQYF. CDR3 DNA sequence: TGTGCCACCAGTGATTGGGGGACCGGGACTAGCGGGGGTTACTCCTACGAGCAGTACTTC.

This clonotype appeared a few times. CDR3 in amino acids: CATSDFGGGRKSHPTYEQYF. As DNA, the CDR3 is TGTGCCACCAGTGATTTTGGTGGGGGGCGTAAGTCCCACCCGACCTACGAGCAGTACTTC. The chain recombines TRBV24-1 with TRBJ2-7; TRBD1 or TRBD2 may be the D gene (6 bases each). CDR1 and CDR2 from the germline V gene are KGHDR and SFDVKD. The CDR3 has 20 residues. V lost 1 base to trimming and J lost 2 bases, with 26 bases between them.

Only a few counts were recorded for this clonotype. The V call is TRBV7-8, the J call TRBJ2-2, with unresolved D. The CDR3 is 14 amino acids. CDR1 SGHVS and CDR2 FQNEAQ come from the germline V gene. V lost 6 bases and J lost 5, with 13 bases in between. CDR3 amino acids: CASSDLRSTGELFF. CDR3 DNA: TGTGCCAGCAGTGACCTTAGATCGACCGGGGAGCTGTTTTTT.

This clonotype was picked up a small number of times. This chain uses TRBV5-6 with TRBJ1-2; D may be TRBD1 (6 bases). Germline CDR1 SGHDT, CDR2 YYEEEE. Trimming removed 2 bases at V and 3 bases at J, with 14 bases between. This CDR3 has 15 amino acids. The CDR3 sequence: CASSFGSTGYYGYTF. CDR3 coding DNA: TGTGCCAGCAGCTTCGGCTCCACAGGGTACTATGGCTACACCTTC.

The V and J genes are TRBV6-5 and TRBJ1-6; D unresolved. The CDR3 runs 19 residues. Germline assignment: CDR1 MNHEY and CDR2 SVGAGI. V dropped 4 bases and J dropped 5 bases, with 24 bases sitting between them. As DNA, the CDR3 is TGTGCCAGCAGTTCCTTATATGGGTCAGTTCTACAAAATAATTCACCCCTCCACTTT. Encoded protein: CASSSLYGSVLQNNSPLHF.

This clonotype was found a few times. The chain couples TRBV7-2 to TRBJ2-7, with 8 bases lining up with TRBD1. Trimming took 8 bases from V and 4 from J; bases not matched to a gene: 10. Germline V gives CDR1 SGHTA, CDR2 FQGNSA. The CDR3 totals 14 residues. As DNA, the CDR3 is TGTGCCAGCCGACGGACAGGGACTTTATACGAGCAGTACTTC. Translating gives CASRRTGTLYEQYF.

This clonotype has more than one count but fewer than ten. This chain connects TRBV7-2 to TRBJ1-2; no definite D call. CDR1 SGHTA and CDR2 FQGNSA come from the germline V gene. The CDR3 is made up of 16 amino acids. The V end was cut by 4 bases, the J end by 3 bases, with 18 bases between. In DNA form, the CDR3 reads TGTGCCAGCAGCTCCAGGACTCCCCCAGTCGACTATGGCTACACCTTC. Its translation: CASSSRTPPVDYGYTF.

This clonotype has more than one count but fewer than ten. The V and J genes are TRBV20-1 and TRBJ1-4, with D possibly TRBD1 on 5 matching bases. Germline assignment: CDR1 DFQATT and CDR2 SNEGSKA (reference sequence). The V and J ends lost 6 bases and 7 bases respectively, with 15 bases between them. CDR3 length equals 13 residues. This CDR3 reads CSARQGAGEKLFF. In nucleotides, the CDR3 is TGCAGTGCCCGACAAGGGGCGGGTGAAAAACTGTTTTTT.

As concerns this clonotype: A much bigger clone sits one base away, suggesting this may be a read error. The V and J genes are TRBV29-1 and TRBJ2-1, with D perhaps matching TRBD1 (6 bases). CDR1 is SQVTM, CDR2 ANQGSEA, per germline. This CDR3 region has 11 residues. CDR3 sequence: CSVWDNNKQFF. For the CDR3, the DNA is TGCAGCGTTTGGGACAACAATAAGCAGTTCTTC.

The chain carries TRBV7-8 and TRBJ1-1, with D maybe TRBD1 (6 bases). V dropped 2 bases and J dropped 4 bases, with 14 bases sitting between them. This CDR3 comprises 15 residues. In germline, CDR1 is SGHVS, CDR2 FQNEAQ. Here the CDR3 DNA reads TGTGCCAGCAGCTTATCGGAGGGGGGGGGCACTGAAGCTTTCTTT. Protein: CASSLSEGGGTEAFF.

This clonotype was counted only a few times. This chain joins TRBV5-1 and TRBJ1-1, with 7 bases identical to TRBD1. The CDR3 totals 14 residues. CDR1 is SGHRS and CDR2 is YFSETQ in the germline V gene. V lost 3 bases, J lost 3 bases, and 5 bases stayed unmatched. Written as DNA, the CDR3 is TGCGCCAGCAGCTACGGACAGGTGGACACTGAAGCTTTCTTT. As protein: CASSYGQVDTEAFF.

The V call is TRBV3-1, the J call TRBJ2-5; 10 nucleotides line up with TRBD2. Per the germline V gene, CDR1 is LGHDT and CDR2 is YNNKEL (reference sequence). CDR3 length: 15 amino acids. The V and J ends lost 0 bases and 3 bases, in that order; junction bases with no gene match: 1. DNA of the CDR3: TGTGCCAGCAGCCAAGATAGCGGGGGGAAAGAGACCCAGTACTTC. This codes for CASSQDSGGKETQYF.

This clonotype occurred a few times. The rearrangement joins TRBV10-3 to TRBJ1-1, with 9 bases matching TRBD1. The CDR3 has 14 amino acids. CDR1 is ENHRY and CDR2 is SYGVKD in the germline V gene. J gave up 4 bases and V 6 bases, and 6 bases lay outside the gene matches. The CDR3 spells CAIRTETGGTEAFF. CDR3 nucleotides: TGTGCCATCAGGACCGAGACAGGGGGCACTGAAGCTTTCTTT.

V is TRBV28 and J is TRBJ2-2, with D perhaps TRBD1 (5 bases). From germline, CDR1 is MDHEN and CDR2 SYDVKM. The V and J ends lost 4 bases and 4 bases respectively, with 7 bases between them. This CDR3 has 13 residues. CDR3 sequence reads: CASSSQGTGELFF. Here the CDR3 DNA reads TGTGCCAGCAGTTCCCAGGGCACCGGGGAGCTGTTTTTT.

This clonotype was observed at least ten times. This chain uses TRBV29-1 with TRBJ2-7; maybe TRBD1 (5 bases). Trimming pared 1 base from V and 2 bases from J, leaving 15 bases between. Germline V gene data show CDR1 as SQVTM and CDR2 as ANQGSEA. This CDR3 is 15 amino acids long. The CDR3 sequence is CSVEVWPGYPYEQYF. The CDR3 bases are TGCAGCGTTGAAGTCTGGCCAGGGTACCCCTACGAGCAGTACTTC.